Presented here are 32 T cell receptor beta chains from one specimen sequenced in a study of early T cells in non-severe SARS-CoV-2 infection. Each CDR3 protein is one row after TCRdb ran MiXCR on the 5' RACE reads. The sample has some 100,000 distinct CDR3 sequences, under 15% seen once. The sequencing sample was made of whole blood. The origin of the receptors is an adult who was a healthcare worker with PCR-confirmed SARS-CoV-2 infection or an uninfected control (not recorded which).

This rearrangement joins TRBV11-2 to TRBJ2-2, with D possibly being TRBD1 (5 bases). The CDR3 runs to 15 residues. Trimming shortened V by 2 bases and J by 6 bases, and 13 bases separated the two germline ends. Germline lookup yields CDR1 SGHAT and CDR2 FQNNGV. CDR3 nucleotide sequence: TGTGCCAGCAGCTTAACCCAGGGTTCAGCCGGGGAGCTGTTTTTT. Its translation is CASSLTQGSAGELFF.

This clonotype was observed at least ten times. This chain connects TRBV19 to TRBJ2-4; D not certain. Trimming cost V 1 base and J 4 bases, with 11 bases left between them. Germline CDR1 LNHDA, CDR2 SQIVND (reference sequence). CDR3 length: 15 amino acids. This CDR3 reads CASSIVGILKNIQYF. The CDR3 bases are TGTGCCAGTAGTATAGTTGGAATTTTGAAAAACATTCAGTACTTC. The whole variable domain, filled in from reference TRBV19 and TRBJ2-4, reads DGGITQSPKYLFRKEGQNVTLSCEQNLNHDAMYWYRQDPGQGLRLIYYSQIVNDFQKGDIAEGYSVSREKKESFPLTVTSAQKNPTAFYLCASSIVGILKNIQYFGAGTRLSVL.

This chain uses TRBV6-5 with TRBJ1-1; no firm D call. Per germline, CDR1 MNHEY and CDR2 SVGAGI. CDR3 length: 13 amino acids. The germline V and J ends were trimmed by 4 bases and 1 base, with 7 bases remaining between them. This CDR3 reads CASSSPENTEAFF. As DNA, the CDR3 is TGTGCCAGCAGTTCCCCAGAGAACACTGAAGCTTTCTTT.

V is TRBV7-7 and J is TRBJ2-2; TRBD1 aligns across 8 bases. The V and J ends lost 10 bases and 1 base, in that order; junction bases with no gene match: 5. Germline loops: CDR1 SSHAT, CDR2 FNYEAQ (reference sequence). The CDR3 has 14 amino acids. The CDR3 region is CATRTGLNTGELFF. The CDR3 DNA is TGTGCCACCCGGACAGGGTTGAACACCGGGGAGCTGTTTTTT.

This clonotype was seen a handful of times. This chain connects TRBV5-1 to TRBJ1-2; D possibly corresponds to TRBD1 (6 bases). V was shortened by 4 bases and J by 7 bases, with 17 bases between the two germline ends. The germline V gene encodes CDR1 SGHRS and CDR2 YFSETQ. CDR3 length: 14 residues. In DNA form, the CDR3 reads TGCGCCAGCAGCCGTTCAACAGGGTGGCCTGGCTACACCTTC. Amino acid sequence: CASSRSTGWPGYTF.

In this sample, this clonotype turned up a few times. The chain joins TRBV12-5 to TRBJ1-1, with D possibly being TRBD1 (5 bases). Per the germline V gene, CDR1 is LGHNT and CDR2 is FRNRAP. V was clipped by 7 bases and J by 5 bases, with 11 bases between them. This CDR3 region has 12 residues. The CDR3 DNA is TGTGCTAGTGTTCAGGGTCGGACTGAAGCTTTCTTT. Translated, it gives CASVQGRTEAFF.

This rearrangement joins TRBV20-1 to TRBJ1-2; maybe TRBD1 (6 bases). The V end lost 4 bases, the J end lost 2 bases, and 11 bases lay between the germline ends. CDR1 and CDR2 from the germline V gene are DFQATT and SNEGSKA (reference sequence). This CDR3 spans 13 amino acids. CDR3 in amino acids: CSANRGPNYGYTF. The CDR3 DNA is TGCAGTGCTAACCGGGGGCCCAACTATGGCTACACCTTC.

This clonotype was seen more than once but under ten times. The V call is TRBV7-8, the J call TRBJ2-7, with D tentatively TRBD1 or TRBD2 (5 bases each). The CDR3 covers 14 residues. V dropped 5 bases and J dropped 0 bases, with 11 bases sitting between them. Germline-derived CDR1 and CDR2 are SGHVS and FQNEAQ. The CDR3 region has the DNA TGTGCCAGCAGCGGGATCGGGACCTCCTACGAGCAGTACGTC. Its translation is CASSGIGTSYEQYV.

This clonotype was counted a few times. The gene calls are TRBV7-6 and TRBJ1-1; the match to TRBD1 covers 10 bases. CDR1 SGHVS and CDR2 FNYEAQ come from the germline V gene. The CDR3 runs to 20 residues. Trimming cost V 2 bases and J 0 bases; bases outside gene matches: 15. The chain's CDR3 is CASSLSHRRGTGELNTEAFF. CDR3 nucleotide sequence: TGTGCCAGCAGCTTAAGTCATCGGAGGGGGACAGGGGAATTGAACACTGAAGCTTTCTTT.

The chain uses TRBV5-6 and TRBJ2-5, with 7 bases matching TRBD2. This CDR3 comprises 14 residues. In germline, CDR1 is SGHDT, CDR2 YYEEEE. V was clipped by 4 bases and J by 0 bases; unmatched bases: 3. DNA of the CDR3: TGTGCCAGCAGCCCCGGGACTAACCAAGAGACCCAGTACTTC. This sequence encodes CASSPGTNQETQYF. Looking up the rest from reference TRBV5-6 and TRBJ2-5 gives the full variable domain: DAGVTQSPTHLIKTRGQQVTLRCSPKSGHDTVSWYQQALGQGPQFIFQYYEEEERQRGNFPDRFSGHQFPNYSSELNVNALLLGDSALYLCASSPGTNQETQYFGPGTRLLVL.

This clonotype was seen more than once but under ten times. This chain uses TRBV21-1 with TRBJ1-5. TRBV21-1 is a known pseudogene. The CDR3 consists of 8 residues. CDR3 sequence (DNA): TGTGCCAGCGTGACCCAGCATTTT. Translation gives CASVTQHF.

This chain links TRBV7-9 with TRBJ2-1, with 7 bases fitting TRBD1. The ends lost 4 bases at V and 6 bases at J; junction bases unmatched: 9. Looked up from germline, CDR1 is SEHNR and CDR2 is FQNEAQ (reference sequence). This CDR3 has 15 amino acids. The CDR3 DNA reads as TGTGCCAGCAGCTCCGGGACAGTCATTCCCAATGAGCAGTTCTTC. It translates to CASSSGTVIPNEQFF.

In its sample, this clonotype was seen many times. V usage is TRBV18 and J usage is TRBJ2-7; 7 bases align to TRBD1. The CDR3 consists of 13 residues. Unmatched junction bases numbered 5, after V lost 4 bases and J lost 5 bases. Germline-derived CDR1 and CDR2 are KGHSH and LQKENI. The CDR3 DNA sequence: TGTGCCAGCTCACGTTATCAGGGGGACGAGCAGTACGTC. It translates to CASSRYQGDEQYV.

This chain joins TRBV19 and TRBJ2-1; 9 positions match TRBD1. Per germline, CDR1 LNHDA and CDR2 SQIVND (reference sequence). The CDR3 loop spans 15 amino acids. J was trimmed by 7 bases and V by 3 bases; bases with no gene match: 7. CDR3 bases: TGTGCCAGTAGTATGGGGGACAGGGTTCGAAATGAGCAGTTCTTC. This gives the protein CASSMGDRVRNEQFF.

This clonotype was picked up many times. J is TRBJ2-5 and V is TRBV10-2; a possible D gene is TRBD2 (6 bases). The CDR3 spans 14 residues. Germline CDR1 reads WSHSY; CDR2 reads SAAADI. Trimming left V 7 bases short and J 0 bases short, with 12 bases between. In nucleotides, the CDR3 is TGCGCCAGCACTCCGGGACTGTACCAAGAGACCCAGTACTTC. Residues: CASTPGLYQETQYF.

The sample holds many counts of this clonotype. The chain links TRBV5-4 to TRBJ2-7, with D maybe TRBD2 (5 bases). Between the trimmed V and J ends, which lost 0 bases and 4 bases, there was a span of 17 bases. Germline-derived CDR1 and CDR2 are SGHNT and YYREEE (reference sequence). The CDR3 length is 16 residues. The CDR3 region is CASSLGGSRNIYEQYV. CDR3 nucleotide sequence: TGTGCCAGCAGCTTGGGAGGGTCACGGAATATTTACGAGCAGTACGTC.

This clonotype was counted between two and nine times. The chain has TRBV2 and TRBJ2-5; 9 bases line up with TRBD1. Germline assignment: CDR1 SNHLY and CDR2 FYNNEI. J lost 4 bases, V lost 1 base, and 1 base had no gene match. CDR3 length equals 14 residues. The CDR3 here is CASSEGQGVETQYF. In DNA, the CDR3 is TGTGCCAGCAGTGAAGGACAGGGGGTAGAGACCCAGTACTTC.

The V call is TRBV12-3 or TRBV12-4, the J call TRBJ2-1; tentatively, D is TRBD1 (5 bases). V was shortened by 4 bases and J by 6 bases, with 7 bases between the two germline ends. The CDR3 runs to 12 residues. CDR3 sequence reads: CASSSGSNEQFF. CDR3 sequence (DNA): TGTGCCAGCAGTTCAGGGTCCAATGAGCAGTTCTTC.

This clonotype was detected ten times or more. The chain recombines TRBV11-2 with TRBJ1-1; 10 bases match TRBD1. This CDR3 is built from 14 residues. J was trimmed by 7 bases and V by 7 bases; bases with no gene match: 9. Germline V gene lookup returns CDR1 SGHAT and CDR2 FQNNGV. This CDR3 is CASTDRQGASEAFF. The CDR3 DNA reads TGTGCCAGCACTGATAGACAGGGGGCGAGTGAAGCTTTCTTT.

The rearrangement uses TRBV28 and TRBJ2-1; TRBD1 matches 10 bases. This CDR3 is 15 amino acids long. CDR1 MDHEN and CDR2 SYDVKM come from the germline V gene. The V and J ends lost 3 bases and 7 bases, in that order; junction bases with no gene match: 6. The CDR3: CASSFGTGDKNEQFF. Written as DNA, the CDR3 is TGTGCCAGCAGTTTCGGGACAGGGGATAAAAATGAGCAGTTCTTC.

The V and J genes are TRBV29-1 and TRBJ2-5, with no clear D. The length of the CDR3 is 13 residues. Germline V gene lookup returns CDR1 SQVTM and CDR2 ANQGSEA. Between the trimmed V and J ends, which lost 7 bases and 5 bases, there was a span of 17 bases. The CDR3 here is CSAGPGNGETQYF. The CDR3 nucleotides are TGCAGCGCCGGGCCTGGGAACGGGGAGACCCAGTACTTC.

This clonotype was picked up many times. The chain recombines TRBV19 with TRBJ1-5, with D perhaps TRBD1 (5 bases). Germline-derived CDR1 and CDR2 are LNHDA and SQIVND (reference sequence). CDR3 length: 13 amino acids. V dropped 7 bases and J dropped 3 bases, with 10 bases sitting between them. The CDR3 DNA sequence: TGTGCCAGTAAGGGGCACCCCAATCAGCCCCAGCATTTT. Encoded protein: CASKGHPNQPQHF.

This clonotype was detected a few times. This chain connects TRBV15 to TRBJ1-3; tentatively, D is TRBD1 (5 bases). The CDR3 consists of 14 residues. CDR1 is LNHNV and CDR2 is YYDKDF in the germline V gene (reference sequence). V lost 1 base and J 3 bases, leaving 7 bases between the germline ends. CDR3 residues: CATSRGGDGNTIYF. The CDR3 region has the DNA TGTGCCACCAGCAGAGGAGGGGATGGAAACACCATATATTTT.

This chain uses TRBV11-2 with TRBJ1-4, with D perhaps TRBD1 (6 bases). The CDR3 is made up of 18 amino acids. Trimming stripped 5 bases from V and 7 bases from J, with 26 bases between. In germline, CDR1 is SGHAT, CDR2 FQNNGV. CDR3 sequence reads: CASSPHRVGTPRGEKLFF. In DNA form, the CDR3 reads TGTGCCAGCAGCCCGCACAGGGTCGGGACCCCCCGGGGTGAAAAACTGTTTTTT.

This clonotype was recorded many times. This chain uses TRBV3-1 with TRBJ1-2, with D maybe TRBD1 (5 bases). Trimming left V 1 base short and J 12 bases short, with 12 bases between. Germline assignment: CDR1 LGHDT and CDR2 YNNKEL (reference sequence). CDR3 size: 12 residues. The CDR3 protein is CASSQGSGLHTF. CDR3 sequence (DNA): TGTGCCAGCAGCCAAGGGTCAGGGCTACACACCTTC.

This clonotype was observed at least ten times. The rearrangement joins TRBV7-3 to TRBJ1-4, with 11 nucleotides matching TRBD1. This CDR3 spans 17 amino acids. The junction had 12 bases not matched to a gene; V was cut back by 5 bases and J by 7 bases. CDR1 SGHTA and CDR2 FQGTGA come from the germline V gene. DNA of the CDR3: TGTGCCAGCAGCGAACATGGACAGGGGGCCCCTGGTGAAAAACTGTTTTTT. It encodes CASSEHGQGAPGEKLFF.

The CDR3 loop reads CASSDSRNSPLHF. For the CDR3, the DNA is TGTGCCAGCAGCGACAGCCGAAATTCACCCCTCCACTTT. The chain links TRBV12-3 or TRBV12-4 to TRBJ1-6; possible D gene TRBD1, 5 bases. V gave up 6 bases and J gave up 7 bases, with 10 bases separating them. The CDR3 contains 13 residues.

This chain connects TRBV27 to TRBJ2-3; unclear D gene. Germline V gene data show CDR1 as MNHEY and CDR2 as SMNVEV (reference sequence). The length of the CDR3 is 14 residues. Trimming cost V 3 bases and J 6 bases, with 13 bases left between them. The CDR3 DNA follows: TGTGCCAGCAGTTTCGTTCGGGCGCGGGATACGCAGTATTTT. It codes for CASSFVRARDTQYF.

Only a few counts were recorded for this clonotype. The chain is built from TRBV11-2 and TRBJ2-1; tentative D call: TRBD1 (5 bases). V was shortened by 7 bases and J by 5 bases, with 12 bases between the two germline ends. CDR3 length equals 13 residues. CDR1 and CDR2 from the germline V gene are SGHAT and FQNNGV. The chain's CDR3 is CASMMTDHNEQFF. CDR3 DNA: TGTGCCAGCATGATGACAGACCACAATGAGCAGTTCTTC.

This clonotype was found a few times. The CDR3: CATRPLGSSYNEQFF. The CDR3 coding sequence is TGTGCCACCAGGCCGTTGGGGAGCTCCTACAATGAGCAGTTCTTC. The chain employs TRBV15 and TRBJ2-1, with D possibly matching TRBD2 (5 bases). V shed 6 bases and J shed 0 bases, with 12 bases lying between them. The germline CDR1 and CDR2 sequences are LNHNV and YYDKDF (reference sequence). CDR3 length: 15 residues. The whole variable domain, filled in from reference TRBV15 and TRBJ2-1, reads DAMVIQNPRYQVTQFGKPVTLSCSQTLNHNVMYWYQQKSSQAPKLLFHYYDKDFNNEADTPDNFQSRRPNTSFCFLDIRSPGLGDTAMYLCATRPLGSSYNEQFFGPGTRLTVL.

J is TRBJ2-3 and V is TRBV4-1; 7 bases are shared with TRBD2. Germline V gene sequence: CDR1 MGHRA, CDR2 YSYEKL. The CDR3 covers 19 residues. Trimming removed 0 bases from V and 0 bases from J; junction bases left unmatched: 12. CDR3: CASSQERLRGRPSTDTQYF. CDR3 coding DNA: TGCGCCAGCAGCCAAGAAAGATTGCGGGGGAGACCTAGCACAGATACGCAGTATTTT.

This clonotype appeared a few times. The genes are TRBV29-1 and TRBJ1-4, with 11 bases identical to TRBD1. In germline, CDR1 is SQVTM, CDR2 ANQGSEA. Trimming cost V 5 bases and J 5 bases; bases outside gene matches: 4. The CDR3 has 14 residues. Here the CDR3 reads CSVTGQGANEKLFF. DNA of the CDR3: TGCAGCGTTACAGGACAGGGGGCGAATGAAAAACTGTTTTTT.